These 14 T cell receptor beta chains were sequenced from one sample in a study of T-cell memory formation after mild COVID-19. TCRdb passed the 5' RACE reads through MiXCR, listing each CDR3 protein once. Of under 450,000 distinct CDR3 sequences listed, about an eighth are singletons. Sample: PBMCs or a T cell subset sorted from them (not recorded which). The receptors shown here come from a man between 18 and 35 years old who had mild COVID-19 (a few samples of this study predate the infection). Cell type and time point are not known.

V and J are TRBV4-1 and TRBJ1-6, with D possibly matching TRBD1 (5 bases). The CDR3 totals 17 residues. V lost 3 bases and J 9 bases, leaving 21 bases between the germline ends. Looked up from germline, CDR1 is MGHRA and CDR2 is YSYEKL. CDR3 in DNA: TGCGCCAGCAGCCAGATGGGACGGGGGGAATTGGGTTCACCCCTCCACTTT. Amino acid sequence: CASSQMGRGELGSPLHF.

The table lists this clonotype with many counts. The V call is TRBV27, the J call TRBJ1-2; the D gene is possibly TRBD1 (6 bases). The CDR3 is made up of 12 amino acids. CDR1 is MNHEY and CDR2 is SMNVEV in the germline V gene (reference sequence). Trimming took 8 bases from V and 8 from J, leaving 15 bases between them. The CDR3, as DNA: TGTGCCAGCGGTCGGGACATGCGCGGCTACACCTTC. Its translation is CASGRDMRGYTF.

This clonotype was picked up a small number of times. The chain recombines TRBV11-2 with TRBJ2-7, with TRBD2 as a possible D gene (6 bases). Looked up from germline, CDR1 is SGHAT and CDR2 is FQNNGV. V lost 5 bases, J lost 7 bases, and 18 bases lay in between. The CDR3 is made up of 14 amino acids. The CDR3 sequence is CASSPGTGEGEQYF. For the CDR3, the DNA is TGTGCCAGCAGCCCCGGGACGGGGGAAGGGGAGCAGTACTTC.

CDR3 sequence (DNA): TGTGCCAGCAGTTACACCGGGACAGGGACTAATGAAAAACTGTTTTTT. Translated, it gives CASSYTGTGTNEKLFF. The gene calls are TRBV6-5 and TRBJ1-4; 9 positions match TRBD1. The CDR3 sequence is 16 residues long. The V segment lost 2 bases and the J segment 2 bases; nucleotides outside the gene matches: 3. CDR1 MNHEY and CDR2 SVGAGI come from the germline V gene.

This clonotype was seen a few times. The J gene is TRBJ2-7, the V gene TRBV5-1; no clear D. CDR1 and CDR2 from the germline V gene are SGHRS and YFSETQ. Deletions cut 0 bases from V and 2 bases from J, with 9 bases between. This CDR3 is built from 14 residues. The CDR3: CASSLEGVPYEQYF. The CDR3, as DNA: TGCGCCAGCAGCTTGGAAGGAGTTCCCTACGAGCAGTACTTC.

This clonotype was observed a few times. The chain uses TRBV28 and TRBJ1-1, with D tentatively TRBD1 (5 bases). Germline V gene lookup returns CDR1 MDHEN and CDR2 SYDVKM. The CDR3 has 12 residues. Trimming cost V 3 bases and J 11 bases, with 13 bases left between them. The CDR3, as DNA: TGTGCCAGCAGTTTGACGACAGCTCAGGCTTTCTTT. The encoded protein is CASSLTTAQAFF.

This clonotype was detected only a few times. The genes are TRBV6-5 and TRBJ1-5, with D perhaps TRBD1 (5 bases). CDR1 MNHEY and CDR2 SVGAGI come from the germline V gene. This CDR3 contains 15 residues. With 1 base removed from V and 7 bases from J, the gap between germline ends came to 14 bases. The CDR3 DNA follows: TGTGCCAGCAGTTACTATGGGGGATCCGAGCAGCCCCAGCATTTT. It codes for CASSYYGGSEQPQHF.

This clonotype was counted between two and nine times. The chain combines TRBV28 with TRBJ1-4, with unresolved D. Trimming cost V 3 bases and J 0 bases, with 11 bases left between them. Germline V gene data show CDR1 as MDHEN and CDR2 as SYDVKM. CDR3 length: 16 residues. CDR3 amino acids: CASSLGGYATNEKLFF. Written as DNA, the CDR3 is TGTGCCAGCAGTTTGGGCGGTTATGCAACTAATGAAAAACTGTTTTTT.

This rearrangement joins TRBV5-1 to TRBJ1-1; D not resolved. CDR1 is SGHRS and CDR2 is YFSETQ in the germline V gene. The CDR3 contains 14 residues. The V end was cut by 3 bases, the J end by 6 bases, with 15 bases between. CDR3 coding DNA: TGCGCCAGCAGCTCCGGTTCCTTTGGGTCTGAAGCTTTCTTT. This sequence encodes CASSSGSFGSEAFF.

This clonotype was observed a few times. This chain uses TRBV6-5 with TRBJ2-3; unclear D gene. V was trimmed by 6 bases and J by 3 bases, leaving 13 bases between them. Germline V gene data show CDR1 as MNHEY and CDR2 as SVGAGI. The CDR3 is made up of 14 amino acids. CDR3 bases: TGTGCCAGCAGCCCCGCGGTCGCGACAGATACGCAGTATTTT. It codes for CASSPAVATDTQYF.

Note on this clonotype: Mismatch with germline at one junction end may stem from a read error. V is TRBV6-2 or TRBV6-3 and J is TRBJ1-1; possible D gene TRBD1, 5 bases. Germline V gives CDR1 MNHEY, CDR2 SVGEGT. This CDR3 has 13 residues. The CDR3 is CASSYSGAAEAFF. The CDR3 coding sequence is TGTGCCAGCAGCTACTCTGGGGCGGCTGAAGCTTTCTTT.

The rearrangement joins TRBV7-9 to TRBJ1-1; D gene unclear. The germline V and J ends were trimmed by 4 bases and 4 bases, with 10 bases remaining between them. Per the germline V gene, CDR1 is SEHNR and CDR2 is FQNEAQ (reference sequence). The CDR3 extends over 13 amino acids. The CDR3 loop is CASSSKGSTEAFF. CDR3 coding DNA: TGTGCCAGCAGCTCAAAGGGTTCCACTGAAGCTTTCTTT.

The V gene is TRBV7-2, the J gene TRBJ2-7, with 7 bases matching TRBD1. The CDR3 length is 12 residues. V shed 3 bases and J 6 bases; nucleotides not matched to a gene: 2. Per germline, CDR1 SGHTA and CDR2 FQGNSA. The CDR3 nucleotides read TGTGCCAGCAGCTTTACAGGGGTCGAGCAGTACGTC. Its protein is CASSFTGVEQYV.

This clonotype was counted a few times. As DNA, the CDR3 is TGCGCCAGCAGCCGTAGCGGGGGGCTCACAGATACGCAGTATTTT. Protein product: CASSRSGGLTDTQYF. V is TRBV5-1 and J is TRBJ2-3; TRBD2 agrees at 10 bases. V shed 4 bases, J shed 2 bases, and the junction held 4 bases outside the gene matches. The CDR3 spans 15 residues. CDR1 is SGHRS and CDR2 is YFSETQ in the germline V gene.